A selection of T cell receptor beta chains follows, all from one sample in a study of graft-versus-host responses after intestinal transplantation. Their target antigens are unknown. Data came from immunoSEQ multiplex PCR; TCRdb stores just in-frame clones and leaves some out. The sample has some 86,000 clones, about 90% seen once. Here the sequenced sample was unstimulated CD8+ T cells sorted from spleen or lymph node cells, taken before intestinal transplant. The receptor set was obtained from a human donor who received an intestinal transplant. Each CDR3 is given with its conserved first and last residue. Fields, in order: V gene, J gene, CDR3 protein.

V: TRBV5-1
J: TRBJ1-1
CDR3: CASSLVSWVSRNTEAFF

V: TRBV5-6
J: TRBJ2-5
CDR3: CASSGQGDKETQYF

V: TRBV4-1
J: TRBJ2-1
CDR3: CASSQTSSSGGMDEQFF

V: TRBV7-9
J: TRBJ2-2
CDR3: CASSSSGELFF

V: TRBV5-5
J: TRBJ2-1
CDR3: CASSFPTRTSGTVSYNEQFF

V: TRBV29-1
J: TRBJ2-7
CDR3: CSVGGDRAYEQYF

V: TRBV19
J: TRBJ1-3
CDR3: CASSWTGGNTIYF

V: TRBV19
J: TRBJ1-6
CDR3: CASSTGGDRDSPLHF

V: TRBV27
J: TRBJ2-3
CDR3: CASSLSYTDTQYF

V: TRBV5-4
J: TRBJ2-7
CDR3: CASSYKGSYEQYF

V: TRBV4-3
J: TRBJ2-7
CDR3: CASSQEGSGFDEQYF

V: TRBV2
J: TRBJ2-7
CDR3: CASRRDSEYEQYF

V: TRBV6-5
J: TRBJ2-2
CDR3: CASRVAASNTGELFF

V: TRBV9
J: TRBJ2-5
CDR3: CASSGSGIETQYF

V: TRBV13
J: TRBJ1-2
CDR3: CASSLGQGGPYGYTF

V: TRBV7-9
J: TRBJ2-7
CDR3: CASSPITSGSTYEQYF

V: TRBV28
J: TRBJ2-5
CDR3: CASNPEREEETQYF

V: TRBV27
J: TRBJ2-7
CDR3: CASSSTSLAGGPLDYEQYF

V: TRBV10-1
J: TRBJ1-2
CDR3: CASSESENYGYTF

V: TRBV7-9
J: TRBJ2-7
CDR3: CASSLGPSTYEQYF

V: TRBV9
J: TRBJ2-1
CDR3: CASSVGGGSEQFF

V: TRBV7-6
J: TRBJ1-4
CDR3: CASSLGDRDMELFF

V: TRBV4-1
J: TRBJ2-1
CDR3: CASSQGQPSSSYNEQFF

V: TRBV6-1
J: TRBJ2-5
CDR3: CASLEREGETQYF

V: TRBV9
J: TRBJ2-1
CDR3: CASSVASGGTEQFF

V: TRBV13
J: TRBJ2-2
CDR3: CASSLEGPDWANTGELFF

V: TRBV5-1
J: TRBJ2-5
CDR3: CASSLARLDPQETQYF

V: TRBV4-1
J: TRBJ2-1
CDR3: CASSQETWGGANEQFF

V: TRBV13
J: TRBJ2-5
CDR3: CASSLREGQEETQYF

V: TRBV6-1
J: TRBJ2-7
CDR3: CAISESASGRRSYEQYF

V: TRBV27
J: TRBJ1-1
CDR3: CASSLSAGGGTEAFF

V: TRBV7-7
J: TRBJ2-3
CDR3: CASSLEHTDTQYF

V: TRBV6-5
J: TRBJ1-1
CDR3: CAPTRGRGVNTEAFF

V: TRBV7-9
J: TRBJ2-7
CDR3: CASSFPGKYEQYF

V: TRBV4-2
J: TRBJ2-1
CDR3: CASSQDPPGTSGRGNEQFF

V: TRBV6-5
J: TRBJ1-1
CDR3: CASSPGAGRTEAFF

V: TRBV6-5
J: TRBJ1-1
CDR3: CASSYSGPIEAFF

V: TRBV6-5
J: TRBJ1-3
CDR3: CASSYSIARSGNTIYF

V: TRBV19
J: TRBJ2-1
CDR3: CASHSPLYNEQFF

V: TRBV6-1
J: TRBJ2-1
CDR3: CASSARGGSVHEQFF

V: TRBV11-2
J: TRBJ2-7
CDR3: CASSLYRVPRDEQYF

V: TRBV10-3
J: TRBJ1-2
CDR3: CAISEGDFLGYTF

V: TRBV5-4
J: TRBJ2-1
CDR3: CASTLGGSSYNEQFF

V: TRBV29-1
J: TRBJ1-1
CDR3: CSVGAMNTEAFF

V: TRBV10-3
J: TRBJ2-1
CDR3: CATYSGTSSYNEQFF

V: TRBV7-3
J: TRBJ1-5
CDR3: CASSSRGTKGDQPQHF

V: TRBV13
J: TRBJ2-2
CDR3: CASSLLLAANTGELFF

V: TRBV6-1
J: TRBJ1-5
CDR3: CASKSTDSNQPQHF

V: TRBV4-1
J: TRBJ2-5
CDR3: CASSQESGTTAETQYF

V: TRBV5-6
J: TRBJ2-3
CDR3: CASSPVPGPYTDTQYF